The entry below describes one T cell receptor (beta chain). As yet, its antigen is unknown. Germline values: CDR1 ENHRY, CDR2 SYGVKD. This CDR3 contains 14 residues. The V and J ends lost 6 bases and 5 bases respectively, with 14 bases between them. PCR involved 60 Vbeta and 13 Jbeta primers. Sequenced by immunoSEQ multiplex PCR; TCRdb stores in-frame clones only, minus some. Seen here are roughly 180,000 clones, about four fifths observed once, and the top ten hold around 0.27%. The data were taken from a study of cytomegalovirus exposure and HLA in healthy donors. Whole-study findings and limits: In a later analysis, TCR beta V- and J-gene trimming showed a link to a missense DCLRE1C variant. Reportedly, TCR beta sequences accurately predicted HLA-A and HLA-B alleles in most subjects. Later analysis found that TCR beta chains associated with HLA were more clonally expanded than other, equally common chains.

This sequence joins TRBV10-3 and TRBJ2-1, with a tentative D call TRBD1 (5 bases). The source of this sequence is a boy under 18 in good health and CMV-seronegative. The source material was PBMCs. CDR3 residues: CAIRSTLRDNEQFF. CDR3 in DNA: TGTGCCATCAGGTCAACCCTCAGGGACAATGAGCAGTTCTTC.